Below, 21 T cell receptor beta chains from the same sample are listed, as sequenced in a study of blood T cells in healthy people across ages (dated by TCRdb to the mid-2010s). Library prep was done by 5' RACE. Sequencing relied on an Illumina HiSeq 2500. A second PCR of about 7 to 12 cycles was run with a J-beta primer mix and a sample-barcoded 5' primer. The public reads were reprocessed in TCRdb via fastp at Q25 and MiXCR, keeping in-frame beta chains. All rows with the same CDR3 protein become a single entry with the most common DNA and genes. The sample profile shows under 2 million distinct CDR3 sequences; about 35% of them were found once. 11% of the sample rests with the top ten. The sequenced sample was blood. The source of these receptors is a woman in her twenties or thirties in good health.

V is TRBV7-6 and J is TRBJ2-5; D might be TRBD2 (5 bases). CDR3 size: 15 residues. Germline values: CDR1 SGHVS, CDR2 FNYEAQ. V lost 5 bases, J lost 4 bases, and 17 bases lay in between. CDR3 residues: CASSQGSLEGETQYF. The CDR3 nucleotides read TGTGCCAGCAGCCAAGGATCCCTAGAGGGAGAGACCCAGTACTTC.

This clonotype occurred a few times. The rearrangement links TRBV3-1 to TRBJ1-1, with unresolved D. Germline V gene data show CDR1 as LGHDT and CDR2 as YNNKEL (reference sequence). V lost 1 base to trimming and J lost 7 bases, with 10 bases between them. CDR3 length: 13 residues. In nucleotides, the CDR3 is TGTGCCAGCAGCCAAGGCCCTGCCTTTGAAGCTTTCTTT. Protein: CASSQGPAFEAFF.

This chain links TRBV24-1 with TRBJ1-5, with 7 bases fitting TRBD1. V lost 9 bases and J lost 1; bases outside the gene matches: 5. This CDR3 has 14 residues. In germline, CDR1 is KGHDR, CDR2 SFDVKD. The CDR3 DNA follows: TGTGCCACCGCCTGGGACAGCAGCAATCAGCCCCAGCATTTT. Its translation: CATAWDSSNQPQHF.

The chain couples TRBV20-1 to TRBJ2-7; D possibly corresponds to TRBD2 (7 bases). The last part of the DNA fits TRBJ2-5 better; the J call may be wrong. This CDR3 contains 14 residues. The V gene's germline CDR1 is DFQATT and CDR2 SNEGSKA (reference sequence). The CDR3 coding sequence is TGCAGTGCTAGGTGGGGGGGCCCTAGGGAGACCCAGTACTTC. Protein: CSARWGGPRETQYF.

The chain is built from TRBV2 and TRBJ1-2; 7 nucleotides match TRBD1. Trimming removed 0 bases from V and 7 bases from J; junction bases left unmatched: 11. CDR1 and CDR2 (germline): SNHLY, FYNNEI. The CDR3 runs to 16 residues. This CDR3 reads CASSEADRTPAGGYTF. CDR3 in DNA: TGTGCCAGCAGTGAAGCGGACAGGACGCCTGCTGGTGGCTACACCTTC.

The V call is TRBV7-3, the J call TRBJ2-2; D possibly matches TRBD1 or TRBD2 (5 bases each). The CDR3 consists of 12 residues. V was clipped by 5 bases and J by 10 bases, with 11 bases between them. The germline gives CDR1 SGHTA, CDR2 FQGTGA. CDR3 in amino acids: CASSLEGMELFF. The CDR3 DNA follows: TGTGCCAGCAGCCTCGAGGGGATGGAGCTGTTTTTT.

The V and J genes are TRBV7-9 and TRBJ1-1, with D uncertain. This CDR3 spans 14 amino acids. CDR1 and CDR2 (germline): SEHNR, FQNEAQ (reference sequence). V shed 2 bases and J shed 1 base, with 8 bases lying between them. CDR3 in amino acids: CASSLYGENTEAFF. The CDR3 nucleotides read TGTGCCAGCAGCTTATACGGCGAGAACACTGAAGCTTTCTTT.

A few counts support this clonotype. This chain links TRBV7-9 with TRBJ2-1; 8 nucleotides align to TRBD2. This CDR3 is 14 amino acids long. Trimming at V came to 3 bases and at J to 4 bases, leaving 2 bases not matched to a gene. Germline CDR1 is SEHNR and CDR2 is FQNEAQ (reference sequence). The CDR3 sequence: CASSFQREYNEQFF. DNA for the CDR3: TGTGCCAGCAGCTTCCAGCGGGAGTACAATGAGCAGTTCTTC.

This clonotype was seen repeatedly, ten times or more. This chain connects TRBV5-1 to TRBJ1-2; a possible D gene is TRBD1 (6 bases). Germline loops: CDR1 SGHRS, CDR2 YFSETQ. V lost 1 base and J lost 2, with 9 bases in between. CDR3 length equals 14 residues. The CDR3 nucleotides are TGCGCCAGCAGCTTGACCGGGACAAACTATGGCTACACCTTC. Its translation is CASSLTGTNYGYTF.

This clonotype was seen repeatedly, ten times or more. A much larger clone lies a single base off, so this may be a read error. The genes are TRBV27 and TRBJ2-3; no reliable D call. The length of the CDR3 is 12 residues. V lost 5 bases and J lost 1, with 4 bases in between. In germline, CDR1 is MNHEY, CDR2 SMNVEV (reference sequence). The CDR3 coding sequence is TGTGCCAGCAGTACAGGCACAGATACGCAGTATTTT. Residues: CASSTGTDTQYF.

This chain joins TRBV7-2 and TRBJ1-2; D gene ambiguous. The germline gives CDR1 SGHTA, CDR2 FQGNSA. The CDR3 spans 14 residues. Trimming shortened V by 5 bases and J by 12 bases, and 22 bases separated the two germline ends. This CDR3 is CASSPLRGRLGHTF. CDR3 sequence (DNA): TGTGCCAGCAGCCCGCTGCGGGGAAGGTTAGGCCACACCTTC.

This clonotype has just a few counts. The chain has TRBV20-1 and TRBJ1-4, with D perhaps TRBD1 (6 bases). Between the trimmed V and J ends, which lost 1 base and 8 bases, there was a span of 20 bases. This CDR3 is built from 16 residues. Germline V CDR1 and CDR2: DFQATT, SNEGSKA (reference sequence). This CDR3 reads CSARGGDTGTGEKLFF. The CDR3 DNA sequence: TGCAGTGCTAGAGGAGGGGACACAGGAACAGGAGAAAAACTGTTTTTT.

This clonotype has just a few counts. The chain combines TRBV20-1 with TRBJ1-2, with TRBD1 matching 9 bases. The CDR3 consists of 15 residues. CDR1 and CDR2 (germline): DFQATT, SNEGSKA (reference sequence). V trimming: 0 bases; J trimming: 4 bases; junction bases outside the gene matches: 6. CDR3 loop: CSARDRQGDRYGYTF. The CDR3 DNA follows: TGCAGTGCTAGAGATAGACAGGGGGATCGCTATGGCTACACCTTC.

The chain joins TRBV5-1 to TRBJ2-7, with D tentatively TRBD2 (5 bases). Trimming left V 3 bases short and J 9 bases short, with 13 bases between. CDR3 length equals 12 residues. The germline V gene encodes CDR1 SGHRS and CDR2 YFSETQ. DNA for the CDR3: TGCGCCAGCAGCTCCATCGGACTGGGGCAGTACTTC. It specifies CASSSIGLGQYF.

This clonotype has more than one count but fewer than ten. The chain recombines TRBV6-5 with TRBJ2-1; D ambiguous. The V gene's germline CDR1 is MNHEY and CDR2 SVGAGI. The CDR3 covers 12 residues. V was shortened by 5 bases and J by 5 bases, with 7 bases between the two germline ends. The CDR3 reads CASSNFHNEQFF. DNA for the CDR3: TGTGCCAGCAGTAATTTCCACAATGAGCAGTTCTTC.

The sample holds one count of this clonotype. Relative to the germline gene, one junction end is altered; a read error may explain this. The chain couples TRBV11-2 to TRBJ2-3; no definite D call. The V gene's germline CDR1 is SGHAT and CDR2 FQNNGV. This CDR3 is built from 15 residues. For the CDR3, the DNA is TGTACCAGCAGCCCACCCGGGCCGGAGACAGATACGCAGTATTTT. Translated, it gives CTSSPPGPETDTQYF.

This clonotype was seen a few times. V gene TRBV6-1 combines with J gene TRBJ2-1; 11 bases agree with TRBD1. J was trimmed by 6 bases and V by 1 base; bases with no gene match: 8. Germline values: CDR1 MNHNS, CDR2 SASEGT. This CDR3 region has 17 residues. The CDR3 region is CASSEGRFGTGGNEQFF. For the CDR3, the DNA is TGTGCCAGCAGTGAAGGAAGGTTCGGGACAGGGGGCAATGAGCAGTTCTTC.

For this clonotype: A single base separates this from a much larger clone, so it may be a read error. The J gene is TRBJ1-2, the V gene TRBV10-3; no reliable D call. The CDR3 length is 14 residues. From germline, CDR1 is ENHRY and CDR2 SYGVKD. CDR3 sequence (DNA): TGTACCATCAGTGAGTCAACAGAAAACTATGGCTACACCTTC. This encodes CTISESTENYGYTF.

This chain links TRBV9 with TRBJ1-6; D perhaps matches TRBD1 (6 bases). Trimming removed 0 bases at V and 8 bases at J, with 9 bases between. This CDR3 spans 14 amino acids. The germline gives CDR1 SGDLS, CDR2 YYNGEE. CDR3 in amino acids: CASSVVGGDSPLHF. CDR3 nucleotides: TGTGCCAGCAGCGTAGTGGGGGGCGATTCACCCCTCCACTTT.

This chain joins TRBV11-1 and TRBJ2-7, with a possible D match to TRBD1 (6 bases). CDR3 length: 14 residues. V was trimmed by 1 base and J by 2 bases, leaving 9 bases between them. Germline CDR1 is SGHAT and CDR2 is FQDESV (reference sequence). The CDR3, as DNA: TGTGCCAGCAGCTTAGGGACAGAAGCCTACGAGCAGTACTTC. This sequence encodes CASSLGTEAYEQYF.

This chain uses TRBV10-3 with TRBJ2-3; D ambiguous. The V and J ends lost 3 bases and 4 bases respectively, with 11 bases between them. The CDR3 sequence is 14 residues long. Germline CDR1 reads ENHRY; CDR2 reads SYGVKD. CDR3 sequence reads: CAISERNLPDTQYF. The CDR3 DNA reads TGTGCCATCAGTGAAAGAAACCTCCCAGATACGCAGTATTTT.